The source of this T cell receptor beta chain is a study of blood T cell repertoires in COVID-19. Study details: COVID-19 samples collected from the United States, Italy and Spain covered acute and convalescent phases.

The V end was cut by 2 bases, the J end by 0 bases, with 10 bases between. The germline V gene encodes CDR1 GTSNPN and CDR2 SVGIG (reference sequence). This CDR3 has 14 residues. Participants came from fewer than 25 US areas, aged roughly 18 to 89 years. Participants reported their clinical history, and cohort assignment relied on those reports. Cohort 3 recovered donors had two negative PCRs, clearance, or symptom resolution. Data came from immunoSEQ multiplex PCR; TCRdb stores just in-frame clones and leaves some out. The table has some 260,000 clones, around 88% seen once. The genes are TRBV30 and TRBJ1-2; the D gene is possibly TRBD1 (6 bases). Sequenced sample: PBMCs or T cells enriched from blood (not recorded which). The sequence derives from a man aged 35 to 55 who had recovered from COVID-19. CDR3 DNA: TGTGCCTGGAGTTCGGGGGGCACTAACTATGGCTACACCTTC. Amino acids: CAWSSGGTNYGYTF. Together with reference TRBV30 and TRBJ1-2, the CDR3 gives the full variable domain: SQTIHQWPATLVQPVGSPLSLECTVEGTSNPNLYWYRQAAGRGLQLLFYSVGIGQISSEVPQNLSASRPQDRQFILSSKKLLLSDSGFYLCAWSSGGTNYGYTFGSGTRLTVV.